These 21 T cell receptor beta chains originate from one sample sequenced in a study of graft-versus-host responses after intestinal transplantation. Intraepithelial and lamina propria lymphocytes were isolated from graft specimens. Sequencing was performed with immunoSEQ multiplex PCR; in TCRdb, only in-frame clones are kept and a portion is missing. The table has around 37,000 clones, roughly 90% seen once. This specimen was ileum tissue, taken less than 210 days after intestinal transplant. The receptors were gathered from a human patient who received an intestinal transplant, so some T cells may come from the graft donor.

This chain links TRBV2 with TRBJ2-7; D not certain. V lost 1 base and J lost 2, with 15 bases in between. CDR3 size: 16 residues. CDR1 and CDR2 (germline): SNHLY, FYNNEI. The CDR3 loop is CASSEGGLLRTYEQYF. CDR3 nucleotide sequence: TGTGCCAGCAGTGAAGGTGGTCTCCTCAGGACCTACGAGCAGTACTTC.

The V gene is TRBV7-7, the J gene TRBJ1-5, with 10 bases identical to TRBD1. V was pared by 2 bases and J by 6 bases, with 7 bases of the junction left unmatched. CDR1 and CDR2 from the germline V gene are SSHAT and FNYEAQ (reference sequence). The CDR3 covers 16 residues. The CDR3 here is CASSLLGQGSGQPQHF. The CDR3, as DNA: TGTGCCAGCAGCTTACTGGGACAGGGGAGTGGTCAGCCCCAGCATTTT.

V is TRBV15 and J is TRBJ2-7; either TRBD1 or TRBD2 may fit D (5 bases each). This CDR3 has 15 residues. Trimming shortened V by 1 base and J by 4 bases, and 14 bases separated the two germline ends. Looked up from germline, CDR1 is LNHNV and CDR2 is YYDKDF (reference sequence). This CDR3 reads CATSRVAQGAYEQYF. The CDR3 DNA reads as TGTGCCACCAGCAGAGTGGCGCAGGGAGCTTACGAGCAGTACTTC.

The V call is TRBV19, the J call TRBJ2-6; no clear D gene. This CDR3 comprises 16 residues. Germline loops: CDR1 LNHDA, CDR2 SQIVND (reference sequence). V gave up 6 bases and J gave up 0 bases, with 12 bases separating them. The CDR3 region is CASSPNWDSGANVLTF. The CDR3, as DNA: TGTGCCAGTAGCCCAAATTGGGACTCTGGGGCCAACGTCCTGACTTTC. The full variable domain, with the rest looked up from reference TRBV19 and TRBJ2-6, is DGGITQSPKYLFRKEGQNVTLSCEQNLNHDAMYWYRQDPGQGLRLIYYSQIVNDFQKGDIAEGYSVSREKKESFPLTVTSAQKNPTAFYLCASSPNWDSGANVLTFGAGSRLTVL.

The CDR3 nucleotides are TGCGCCAGCAGCTTGGTGGTGGGAGTCATAATTAGTGAGCAGTTCTTC. Its protein product is CASSLVVGVIISEQFF. V and J are TRBV5-1 and TRBJ2-1; tentative D call: TRBD2 (5 bases). CDR3 size: 16 residues. The V end lost 0 bases, the J end lost 9 bases, and 19 bases lay between the germline ends. Germline V gene lookup returns CDR1 SGHRS and CDR2 YFSETQ.

The V and J genes are TRBV7-9 and TRBJ2-7; 8 bases match TRBD2. Trimming cost V 2 bases and J 1 base; bases outside gene matches: 13. This CDR3 is built from 18 residues. Germline CDR1 reads SEHNR; CDR2 reads FQNEAQ (reference sequence). In nucleotides, the CDR3 is TGTGCCAGCAGCTTAACGCTAGCGGGCTACGAGGGGTCCTACGAGCAGTACTTC. Residues: CASSLTLAGYEGSYEQYF.

The chain carries TRBV27 and TRBJ1-3; D gene ambiguous. Germline loops: CDR1 MNHEY, CDR2 SMNVEV (reference sequence). The ends were cut back, 4 bases at V and 3 bases at J, with 10 bases in the middle. The length of the CDR3 is 14 residues. CDR3 sequence reads: CASSSRALGNTIYF. CDR3 DNA sequence: TGTGCCAGCAGTTCACGAGCCCTTGGAAACACCATATATTTT.

J is TRBJ2-1 and V is TRBV18; maybe TRBD2 (6 bases). This CDR3 spans 14 amino acids. V was cut by 1 base and J by 4 bases, with 8 bases left in between. In germline, CDR1 is KGHSH, CDR2 LQKENI. In DNA form, the CDR3 reads TGTGCCAGCTCACCACTGGGGACTTACAATGAGCAGTTCTTC. Translating it yields CASSPLGTYNEQFF.

This clone was seen only once. The gene calls are TRBV4-1 and TRBJ1-5; D gene unclear. CDR1 and CDR2 (germline): MGHRA, YSYEKL. CDR3 length: 14 amino acids. V lost 3 bases to trimming and J lost 6 bases, with 12 bases between them. The CDR3 coding sequence is TGCGCCAGCAGCCATCCAGTTCGTGGTCAGCCCCAGCATTTT. This translates into CASSHPVRGQPQHF.

The chain recombines TRBV5-1 with TRBJ2-7; D possibly uses TRBD1 or TRBD2 (5 bases each). The germline gives CDR1 SGHRS, CDR2 YFSETQ. The CDR3 is 13 amino acids. V was shortened by 2 bases and J by 6 bases, with 12 bases between the two germline ends. Written as DNA, the CDR3 is TGCGCCAGCAGCTTACAGGTAGAGGGCGAGCAGTACTTC. Translation: CASSLQVEGEQYF.

This chain connects TRBV5-1 to TRBJ1-2; TRBD1 aligns across 7 bases. The CDR3 runs to 14 residues. V lost 3 bases and J lost 1; bases outside the gene matches: 3. Germline V gives CDR1 SGHRS, CDR2 YFSETQ. The CDR3 DNA is TGCGCCAGCAGCTGGACAGGAGATAACTATGGCTACACCTTC. It translates to CASSWTGDNYGYTF.

The CDR3 DNA reads as TGCGCCAGCAGCTTGGGGTCGGCGACCTACGAGCAGTACTTC. The encoded protein is CASSLGSATYEQYF. The chain is built from TRBV5-1 and TRBJ2-7; D is uncertain. This CDR3 spans 14 amino acids. Germline V gene data show CDR1 as SGHRS and CDR2 as YFSETQ. Deletions cut 0 bases from V and 2 bases from J, with 9 bases between.

V and J are TRBV18 and TRBJ2-7, with D perhaps TRBD2 (5 bases). Germline-derived CDR1 and CDR2 are KGHSH and LQKENI. The V end lost 4 bases, the J end lost 0 bases, and 10 bases lay between the germline ends. The CDR3 length is 14 residues. The CDR3 DNA reads TGTGCCAGCTCACGAAACGGGAACTCCTACGAGCAGTACTTC. Protein sequence: CASSRNGNSYEQYF.

The chain couples TRBV18 to TRBJ1-3, with D hard to call. This CDR3 spans 13 amino acids. Germline CDR1 KGHSH, CDR2 LQKENI. V was trimmed by 7 bases and J by 0 bases, leaving 7 bases between them. CDR3 bases: TGTGCCAGCTTGCACAGCTCTGGAAACACCATATATTTT. Translating gives CASLHSSGNTIYF.

The V and J genes are TRBV6-1 and TRBJ1-4; tentatively, D is TRBD1 (5 bases). V was pared by 2 bases and J by 8 bases, with 27 bases between. There are 19 residues in the CDR3. Germline V gene data show CDR1 as MNHNS and CDR2 as SASEGT. The chain's CDR3 is CASSEPPWDTVLGDEKLFF. CDR3 nucleotides: TGTGCCAGCAGTGAACCCCCCTGGGATACGGTCTTGGGGGACGAAAAACTGTTTTTT.

The chain recombines TRBV9 with TRBJ1-1, with D perhaps matching TRBD1 (5 bases). Between the trimmed V and J ends, which lost 0 bases and 1 base, there was a span of 7 bases. CDR3 size: 14 residues. Germline values: CDR1 SGDLS, CDR2 YYNGEE. CDR3 protein: CASSVGGKNTEAFF. DNA of the CDR3: TGTGCCAGCAGCGTAGGGGGGAAGAACACTGAAGCTTTCTTT.

This chain uses TRBV28 with TRBJ1-5; 8 bases map to TRBD1. This CDR3 is built from 14 residues. Per germline, CDR1 MDHEN and CDR2 SYDVKM. V lost 5 bases to trimming and J lost 8 bases; unmatched junction nucleotides: 8. CDR3 DNA sequence: TGTGCCAGCAGTATTTGGGACAGGTTGAAGCCCCAGCATTTT. It yields the protein CASSIWDRLKPQHF.

The CDR3: CASSLGREIYF. Written as DNA, the CDR3 is TGCGCCAGCAGCTTGGGTAGGGAAATCTACTTC. This chain joins TRBV5-1 and TRBJ2-5; D is uncertain. CDR1 is SGHRS, CDR2 YFSETQ, per germline. CDR3 length: 11 residues. Trimming left V 0 bases short and J 14 bases short, with 11 bases between. Together with reference TRBV5-1 and TRBJ2-5, the CDR3 gives the full variable domain: KAGVTQTPRYLIKTRGQQVTLSCSPISGHRSVSWYQQTPGQGLQFLFEYFSETQRNKGNFPGRFSGRQFSNSRSEMNVSTLELGDSALYLCASSLGREIYFGPGTRLLVL.

The genes are TRBV19 and TRBJ2-2; 8 bases match TRBD1. The trim removed 4 bases at V and 1 base at J, leaving 8 bases unmatched. CDR3 length: 17 amino acids. Germline V gene sequence: CDR1 LNHDA, CDR2 SQIVND (reference sequence). For the CDR3, the DNA is TGTGCCAGTAGTAGATCCCAGGGGGCGCGGAACACCGGGGAGCTGTTTTTT. The encoded protein is CASSRSQGARNTGELFF. The whole variable domain, filled in from reference TRBV19 and TRBJ2-2, reads DGGITQSPKYLFRKEGQNVTLSCEQNLNHDAMYWYRQDPGQGLRLIYYSQIVNDFQKGDIAEGYSVSREKKESFPLTVTSAQKNPTAFYLCASSRSQGARNTGELFFGEGSRLTVL.

The CDR3 DNA sequence: TGCGCCAGCAGTTTGGGGGGAGAATGGGCCAAAAACATTCAGTACTTC. It is translated as CASSLGGEWAKNIQYF. V is TRBV10-2 and J is TRBJ2-4; TRBD2 might be the D (6 bases). The CDR3 is made up of 16 amino acids. Per the germline V gene, CDR1 is WSHSY and CDR2 is SAAADI. The V end lost 5 bases, the J end lost 1 base, and 15 bases lay between the germline ends.

The rearrangement links TRBV15 to TRBJ2-5; TRBD2 matches 8 bases. Germline V CDR1 and CDR2: LNHNV, YYDKDF (reference sequence). The junction had 9 bases not matched to a gene; V was cut back by 5 bases and J by 4 bases. The CDR3 contains 15 residues. The CDR3 nucleotides are TGTGCCACCAGCCTCGCGGGGGGCTTGGGAGAGACCCAGTACTTC. This codes for CATSLAGGLGETQYF.